This T cell receptor (beta chain) is from a study of cytomegalovirus exposure and HLA in healthy donors. Germline V gene lookup returns CDR1 LNHNV and CDR2 YYDKDF (reference sequence). This CDR3 contains 15 residues. V gave up 1 base and J gave up 8 bases; unmatched junction bases: 10. This clone was picked up a small number of times. Its matching antigen is unknown. General study findings and limits: Cytomegalovirus status was reportedly diagnosed by the classifier with high specificity and sensitivity. According to an earlier analysis, most TCR beta V segments yielded productive rearrangements about 87% or about 30% of the time.

PCR used 60 Vbeta primers and 13 Jbeta primers. Method: immunoSEQ multiplex PCR; TCRdb's copy keeps in-frame clones and lacks some. The sample shows about 210,000 clones, roughly three quarters of them seen only once. The chain has TRBV15 and TRBJ1-2, with 7 bases matching TRBD1. The sample consisted of PBMCs. This TCR was recovered from a male donor in good health and CMV-seropositive. In DNA, the CDR3 is TGTGCCACCAGCAGAGTTGGCAGGGGGGTCGAAGGCTACACCTTC. It codes for CATSRVGRGVEGYTF.